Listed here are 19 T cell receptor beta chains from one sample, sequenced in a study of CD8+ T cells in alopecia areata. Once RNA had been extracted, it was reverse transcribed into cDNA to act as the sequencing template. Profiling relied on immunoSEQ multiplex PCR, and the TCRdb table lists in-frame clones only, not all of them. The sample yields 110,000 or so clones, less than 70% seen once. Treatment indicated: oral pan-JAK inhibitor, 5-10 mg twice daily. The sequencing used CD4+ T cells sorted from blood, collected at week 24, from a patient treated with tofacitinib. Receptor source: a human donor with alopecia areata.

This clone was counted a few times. CDR3 residues: CSVEGAETNEQFF. The CDR3 DNA reads TGCAGCGTTGAAGGCGCGGAGACCAATGAGCAGTTCTTC. The chain carries TRBV29-1 and TRBJ2-1; no clear D gene. Germline V CDR1 and CDR2: SQVTM, ANQGSEA. The V end was cut by 1 base, the J end by 6 bases, with 10 bases between. CDR3 length: 13 amino acids.

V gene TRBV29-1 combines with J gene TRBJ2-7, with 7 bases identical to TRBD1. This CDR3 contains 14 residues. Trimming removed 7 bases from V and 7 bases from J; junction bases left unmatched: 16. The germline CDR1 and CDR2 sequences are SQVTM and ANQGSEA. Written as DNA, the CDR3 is TGCAGCGCCCAAGGACGGACAGGCTTTAAGGAGCAGTACTTC. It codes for CSAQGRTGFKEQYF.

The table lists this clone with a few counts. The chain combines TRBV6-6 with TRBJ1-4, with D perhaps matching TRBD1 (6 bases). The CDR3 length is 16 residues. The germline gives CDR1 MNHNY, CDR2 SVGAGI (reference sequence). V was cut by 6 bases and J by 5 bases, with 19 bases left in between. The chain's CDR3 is CASRGTGTSRNEKLFF. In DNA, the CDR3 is TGTGCCAGCAGGGGAACAGGGACGTCGAGGAATGAAAAACTGTTTTTT.

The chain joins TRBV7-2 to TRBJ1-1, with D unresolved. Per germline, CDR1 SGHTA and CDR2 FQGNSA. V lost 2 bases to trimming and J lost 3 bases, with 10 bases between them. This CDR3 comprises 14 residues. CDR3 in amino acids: CASSLSGTYTEAFF. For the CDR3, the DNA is TGTGCCAGCAGCTTAAGTGGCACTTACACTGAAGCTTTCTTT.

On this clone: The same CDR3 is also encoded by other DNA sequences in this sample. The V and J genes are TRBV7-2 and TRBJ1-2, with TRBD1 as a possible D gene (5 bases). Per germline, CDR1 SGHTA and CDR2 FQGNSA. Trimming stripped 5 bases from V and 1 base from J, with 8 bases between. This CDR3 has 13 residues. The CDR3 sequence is CASSRDSNYGYTF. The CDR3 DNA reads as TGTGCCAGCAGCCGAGACAGTAACTATGGCTACACCTTC.

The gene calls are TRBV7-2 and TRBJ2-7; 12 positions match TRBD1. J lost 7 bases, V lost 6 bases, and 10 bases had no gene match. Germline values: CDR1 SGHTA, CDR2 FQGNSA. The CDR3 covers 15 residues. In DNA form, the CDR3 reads TGTGCCAGCAGTGCCCCGGGACAGGGGGCCAGTGAGCAGTACTTC. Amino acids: CASSAPGQGASEQYF.

The CDR3 is CASSLGQILYEQYF. CDR3 nucleotides: TGTGCCAGCAGCTTAGGTCAGATACTCTACGAGCAGTACTTC. V and J are TRBV5-6 and TRBJ2-7; no clear D. CDR1 is SGHDT and CDR2 is YYEEEE in the germline V gene. Trimming stripped 2 bases from V and 3 bases from J, with 12 bases between. The CDR3 length is 14 residues.

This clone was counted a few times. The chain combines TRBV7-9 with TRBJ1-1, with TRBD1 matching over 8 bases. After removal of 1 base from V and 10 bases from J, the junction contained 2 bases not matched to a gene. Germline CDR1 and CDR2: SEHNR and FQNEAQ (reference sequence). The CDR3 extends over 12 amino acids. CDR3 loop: CASSLDRGGAFF. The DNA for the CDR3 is TGTGCCAGCAGCTTAGACAGGGGGGGAGCTTTCTTT.

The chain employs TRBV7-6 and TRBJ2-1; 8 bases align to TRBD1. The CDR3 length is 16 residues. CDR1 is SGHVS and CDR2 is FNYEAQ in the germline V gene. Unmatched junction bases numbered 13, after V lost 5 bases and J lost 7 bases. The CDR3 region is CASSPGSQGAWNEQFF. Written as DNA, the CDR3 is TGTGCCAGCAGCCCCGGGAGCCAGGGGGCTTGGAATGAGCAGTTCTTC.

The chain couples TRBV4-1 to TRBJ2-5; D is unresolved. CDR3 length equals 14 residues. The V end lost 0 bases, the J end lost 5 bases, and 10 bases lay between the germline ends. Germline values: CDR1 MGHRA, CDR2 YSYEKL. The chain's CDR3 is CASSQDFLRETQYF. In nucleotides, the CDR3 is TGCGCCAGCAGCCAAGATTTCCTACGGGAGACCCAGTACTTC.

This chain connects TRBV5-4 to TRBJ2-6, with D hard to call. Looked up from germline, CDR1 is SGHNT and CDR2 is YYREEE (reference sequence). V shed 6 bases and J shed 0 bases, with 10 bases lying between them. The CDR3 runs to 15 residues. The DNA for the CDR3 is TGTGCCAGCACCCCCGGATCCTCTGGGGCCAACGTCCTGACTTTC. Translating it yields CASTPGSSGANVLTF. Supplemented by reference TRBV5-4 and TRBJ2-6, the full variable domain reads ETGVTQSPTHLIKTRGQQVTLRCSSQSGHNTVSWYQQALGQGPQFIFQYYREEENGRGNFPPRFSGLQFPNYSSELNVNALELDDSALYLCASTPGSSGANVLTFGAGSRLTVL.

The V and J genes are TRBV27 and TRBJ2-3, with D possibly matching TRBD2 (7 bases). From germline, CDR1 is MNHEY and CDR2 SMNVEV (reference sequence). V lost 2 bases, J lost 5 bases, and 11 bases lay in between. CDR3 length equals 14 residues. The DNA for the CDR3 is TGTGCCAGCAGTTTAAGGGGGGGTGGAGATACGCAGTATTTT. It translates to CASSLRGGGDTQYF.

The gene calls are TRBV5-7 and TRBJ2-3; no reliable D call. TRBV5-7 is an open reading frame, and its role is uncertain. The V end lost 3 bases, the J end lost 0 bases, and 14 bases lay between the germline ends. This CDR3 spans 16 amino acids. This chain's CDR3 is CASSSRPRWSTDTQYF. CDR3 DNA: TGTGCCAGCAGCTCCCGACCCCGCTGGAGCACAGATACGCAGTATTTT.

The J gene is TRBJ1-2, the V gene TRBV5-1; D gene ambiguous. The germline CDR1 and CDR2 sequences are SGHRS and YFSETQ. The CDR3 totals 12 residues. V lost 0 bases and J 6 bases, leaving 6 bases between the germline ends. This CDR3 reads CASSLAGDGYTF. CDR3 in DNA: TGCGCCAGCAGCTTGGCTGGGGATGGCTACACCTTC. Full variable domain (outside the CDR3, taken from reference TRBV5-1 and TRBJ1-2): KAGVTQTPRYLIKTRGQQVTLSCSPISGHRSVSWYQQTPGQGLQFLFEYFSETQRNKGNFPGRFSGRQFSNSRSEMNVSTLELGDSALYLCASSLAGDGYTFGSGTRLTVV.

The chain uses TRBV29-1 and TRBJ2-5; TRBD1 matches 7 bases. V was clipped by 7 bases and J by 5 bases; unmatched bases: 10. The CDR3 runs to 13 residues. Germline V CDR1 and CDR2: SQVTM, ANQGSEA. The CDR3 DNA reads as TGCAGCGCCCCCCGACAGGGTGGTGAGACCCAGTACTTC. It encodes CSAPRQGGETQYF. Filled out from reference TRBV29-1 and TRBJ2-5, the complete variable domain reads SAVISQKPSRDICQRGTSLTIQCQVDSQVTMMFWYRQQPGQSLTLIATANQGSEATYESGFVIDKFPISRPNLTFSTLTVSNMSPEDSSIYLCSAPRQGGETQYFGPGTRLLVL.

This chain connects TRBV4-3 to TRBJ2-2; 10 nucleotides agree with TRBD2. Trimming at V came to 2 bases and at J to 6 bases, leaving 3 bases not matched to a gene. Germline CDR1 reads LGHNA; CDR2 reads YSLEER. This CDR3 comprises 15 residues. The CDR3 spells CASSQLAGGPGELFF. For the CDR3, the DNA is TGCGCCAGCAGCCAATTAGCGGGGGGACCCGGGGAGCTGTTTTTT.

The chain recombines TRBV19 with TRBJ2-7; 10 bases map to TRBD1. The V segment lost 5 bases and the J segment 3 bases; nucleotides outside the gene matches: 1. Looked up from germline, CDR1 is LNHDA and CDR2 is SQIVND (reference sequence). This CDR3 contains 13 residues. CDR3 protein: CASSWTGGYEQYF. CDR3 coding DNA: TGTGCCAGTAGTTGGACAGGGGGCTACGAGCAGTACTTC.

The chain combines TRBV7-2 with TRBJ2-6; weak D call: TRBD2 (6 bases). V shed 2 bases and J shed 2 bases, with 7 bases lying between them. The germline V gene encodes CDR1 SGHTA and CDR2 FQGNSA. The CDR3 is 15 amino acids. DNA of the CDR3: TGTGCCAGCAGCTTATGGGGGGCTGGGGCCAACGTCCTGACTTTC. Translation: CASSLWGAGANVLTF.

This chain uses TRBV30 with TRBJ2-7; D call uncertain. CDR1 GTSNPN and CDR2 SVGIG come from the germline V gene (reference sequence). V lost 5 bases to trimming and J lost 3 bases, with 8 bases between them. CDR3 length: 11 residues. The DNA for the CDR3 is TGTGCCTGGGCGACGGGCTACGAGCAGTACTTC. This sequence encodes CAWATGYEQYF.